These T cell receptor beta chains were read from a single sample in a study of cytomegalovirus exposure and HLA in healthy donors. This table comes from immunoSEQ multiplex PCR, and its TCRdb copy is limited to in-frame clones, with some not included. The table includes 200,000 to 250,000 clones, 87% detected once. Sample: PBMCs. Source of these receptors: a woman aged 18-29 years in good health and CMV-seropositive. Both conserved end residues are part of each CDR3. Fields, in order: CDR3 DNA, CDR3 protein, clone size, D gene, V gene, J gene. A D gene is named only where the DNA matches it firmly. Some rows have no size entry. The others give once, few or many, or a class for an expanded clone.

TGTGCCAGCATTTCAACCAGGGGCACTGAAGCTTTCTTT	CASISTRGTEAFF	NA	NA	TRBV2	TRBJ1-1
TGTGCCATCAGTTCGACAGGGCTGGAGGGCTACACCTTC	CAISSTGLEGYTF	NA	TRBD1	TRBV10-3	TRBJ1-2
TGTGCCTGGCACAGGAGGGGAAGTAATCAGCCCCAGCATTTT	CAWHRRGSNQPQHF	once	NA	TRBV30	TRBJ1-5
TGTGCCAGCAGTTTATCGAAAGGGGTTGGAAACACCATATATTTT	CASSLSKGVGNTIYF	NA	NA	TRBV27	TRBJ1-3
TGTGCCAGCAGTTTTTTAAGGGGCGACAGGGGTCACACCGGGGAGCTGTTTTTT	CASSFLRGDRGHTGELFF	NA	TRBD1	TRBV28	TRBJ2-2
TGCGCCACCAGGGCCGGGACAGGGTACAATGAGCAGTTCTTC	CATRAGTGYNEQFF	NA	TRBD1	TRBV10-1	TRBJ2-1
TGTGCCAGCAGTTACTCGGCATCTTACGAGCAGTACTTC	CASSYSASYEQYF	NA	NA	TRBV6-5	TRBJ2-7
TGCAGTGGCCTCACGGACACTGAAGCTTTCTTT	CSGLTDTEAFF	NA	NA	TRBV20-1	TRBJ1-1
TGCGCCAGCAGCTTGAATAGTAAAGAGACCCAGTACTTC	CASSLNSKETQYF	NA	NA	TRBV5-1	TRBJ2-5
TGTGCCAGCAGCCACGGGGAATGGACTGAAGCTTTCTTT	CASSHGEWTEAFF	NA	NA	TRBV7-9	TRBJ1-1
TGTGCCAGCAGCGGACAGGACTACGAGCAGTACTTC	CASSGQDYEQYF	NA	TRBD1	TRBV28	TRBJ2-7